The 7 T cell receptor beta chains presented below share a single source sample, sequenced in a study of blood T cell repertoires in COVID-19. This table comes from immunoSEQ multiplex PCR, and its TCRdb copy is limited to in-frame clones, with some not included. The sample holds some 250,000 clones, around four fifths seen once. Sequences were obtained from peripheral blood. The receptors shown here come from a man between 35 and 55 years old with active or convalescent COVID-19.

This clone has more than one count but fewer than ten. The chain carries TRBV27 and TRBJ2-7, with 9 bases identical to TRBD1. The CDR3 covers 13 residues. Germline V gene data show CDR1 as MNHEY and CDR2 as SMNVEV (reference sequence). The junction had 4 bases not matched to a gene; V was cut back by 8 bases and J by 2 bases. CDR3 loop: CASRDRAAYEQYF. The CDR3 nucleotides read TGTGCCAGCCGGGACAGGGCGGCCTACGAGCAGTACTTC.

The CDR3 sequence is CAWSVGDSSEKLFF. The CDR3 DNA is TGTGCCTGGAGTGTCGGGGACAGTAGTGAAAAACTGTTTTTT. The chain recombines TRBV30 with TRBJ1-4; TRBD1 agrees at 7 bases. The CDR3 has 14 amino acids. Germline CDR1 and CDR2: GTSNPN and SVGIG (reference sequence). The V and J ends lost 0 bases and 7 bases, in that order; junction bases with no gene match: 5.

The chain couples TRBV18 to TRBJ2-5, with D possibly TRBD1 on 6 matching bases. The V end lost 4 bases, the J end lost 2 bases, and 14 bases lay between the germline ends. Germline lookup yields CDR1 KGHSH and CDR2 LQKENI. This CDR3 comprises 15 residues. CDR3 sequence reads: CASSLLQGTQETQYF. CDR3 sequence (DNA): TGTGCCAGCTCACTTCTACAGGGTACACAAGAGACCCAGTACTTC.

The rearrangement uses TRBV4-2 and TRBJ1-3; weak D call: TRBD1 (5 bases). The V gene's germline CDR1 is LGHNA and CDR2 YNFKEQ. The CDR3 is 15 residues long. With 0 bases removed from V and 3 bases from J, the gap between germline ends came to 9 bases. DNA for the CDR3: TGTGCCAGCAGCCAAGAAGGCAGGGTTGGAAACACCATATATTTT. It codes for CASSQEGRVGNTIYF.

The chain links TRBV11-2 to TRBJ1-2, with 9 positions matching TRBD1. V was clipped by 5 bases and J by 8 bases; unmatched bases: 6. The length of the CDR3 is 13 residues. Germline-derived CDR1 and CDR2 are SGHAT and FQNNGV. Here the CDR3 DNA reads TGTGCCAGCAGCCCGTGGACAGGGGACGGCTACACCTTC. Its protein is CASSPWTGDGYTF.

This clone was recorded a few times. CDR3 in DNA: TGTGCCAGCAGGCCTACAGAGAACACTGAAGCTTTCTTT. Its translation: CASRPTENTEAFF. The V call is TRBV6-2 or TRBV6-3, the J call TRBJ1-1; unclear D gene. The CDR3 is 13 amino acids. Trimming left V 6 bases short and J 1 base short, with 9 bases between. Germline V gives CDR1 MNHEY, CDR2 SVGEGT.

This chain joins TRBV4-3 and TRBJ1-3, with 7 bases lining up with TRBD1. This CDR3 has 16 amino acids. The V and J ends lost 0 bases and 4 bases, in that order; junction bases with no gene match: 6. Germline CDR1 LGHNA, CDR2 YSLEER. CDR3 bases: TGCGCCAGCAGCCAAGACTTTGGACAGGACGGAAACACCATATATTTT. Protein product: CASSQDFGQDGNTIYF.